This is a list of T cell receptor beta chains from one sample in a study of blood T cell repertoires in COVID-19. Here immunoSEQ multiplex PCR was the method, and the copy in TCRdb shows in-frame clones only, minus some. Among 90,000 to 100,000 clones listed, roughly 80% were seen once. The source material was peripheral blood. The receptors were gathered from a man between 65 and 85 years old with active or convalescent COVID-19. CDR3s include the opening cysteine and the closing phenylalanine or tryptophan. The D gene is left open where the match is weak. Rows may omit the clone size; those that give it use once, few, many or a size class.

CASSGLAGWSSYNEQFF	TGTGCCAGCAGCGGTCTAGCGGGGTGGAGCTCCTACAATGAGCAGTTCTTC	.	TRBD2	TRBJ2-1	TRBV2
CASSYRRTANTGELFF	TGTGCCAGCAGTTACCGGCGGACAGCGAACACCGGGGAGCTGTTTTTT	.	.	TRBJ2-2	TRBV6-5
CASSYSGLAGENEQYF	TGTGCCAGCAGTTACTCGGGACTAGCGGGGGAAAACGAGCAGTACTTC	.	TRBD2	TRBJ2-7	TRBV6-2/TRBV6-3
CASSLVRGGTDEQFF	TGTGCCAGCAGCTTAGTGCGGGGGGGCACAGATGAGCAGTTCTTC	few	TRBD2	TRBJ2-1	TRBV7-2
CASRHPPGSTNEKLFF	TGCGCCAGCAGGCATCCCCCGGGGAGTACTAATGAAAAACTGTTTTTT	.	.	TRBJ1-4	TRBV5-1
CATSATGGGRGTQYF	TGTGCCACCAGCGCCACGGGCGGGGGTCGGGGTACGCAGTATTTT	.	TRBD2	TRBJ2-3	TRBV15
CASSQDSLREQFF	TGTGCCAGCAGCCAAGATTCATTGAGGGAGCAGTTCTTC	.	.	TRBJ2-1	TRBV4-2
CASSSPGVQETQYF	TGTGCCAGCAGCTCTCCGGGAGTTCAAGAGACCCAGTACTTC	.	.	TRBJ2-5	TRBV5-6
CASSRQGRDSPLHF	TGTGCCAGTAGTAGACAGGGGAGAGATTCACCCCTCCACTTT	.	TRBD1	TRBJ1-6	TRBV19
CASSTAGGAGEQFF	TGTGCCAGCAGCACTGCGGGGGGGGCCGGTGAGCAGTTCTTC	few	TRBD2	TRBJ2-1	TRBV13
CASSQDRLYGYTF	TGTGCCAGCAGTCAAGACAGACTCTATGGCTACACCTTC	.	.	TRBJ1-2	TRBV28
CASGYRGTEAFF	TGTGCCAGCGGTTACAGGGGAACTGAAGCTTTCTTT	.	TRBD1	TRBJ1-1	TRBV6-2/TRBV6-3
CASSQGTSSTGELFF	TGTGCCAGCAGCCAAGGGACTAGCAGCACCGGGGAGCTGTTTTTT	.	TRBD2	TRBJ2-2	TRBV3-1/TRBV3-2
CATVDRVSYNEQFF	TGTGCCACCGTAGACAGGGTATCCTACAATGAGCAGTTCTTC	.	TRBD1	TRBJ2-1	TRBV2
CSASHRITDTQYF	TGCAGTGCTAGTCACAGGATCACAGATACGCAGTATTTT	.	.	TRBJ2-3	TRBV20-1
CASSSGQSRGYEQFF	TGTGCCAGCAGCTCCGGACAGTCTCGCGGTTATGAGCAGTTCTTC	.	.	TRBJ2-1	TRBV6-5
CSAGGLYNEQFF	TGCAGCGCCGGTGGACTGTACAATGAGCAGTTCTTC	.	.	TRBJ2-1	TRBV29-1
CASSSTSGGKYEQYF	TGTGCCAGCAGTTCAACTAGCGGGGGCAAGTACGAGCAGTACTTC	.	TRBD2	TRBJ2-7	TRBV6-2/TRBV6-3
CASSQQKNEAFF	TGTGCCAGTAGTCAACAGAAAAATGAAGCTTTCTTT	.	.	TRBJ1-1	TRBV19
CASNRQPGVNQPQHF	TGTGCCAGCAACAGACAGCCTGGAGTCAATCAGCCCCAGCATTTT	.	.	TRBJ1-5	TRBV2
CASSLGQGRTFF	TGTGCCAGCAGCTTAGGACAGGGGCGAACTTTCTTT	.	TRBD1	TRBJ1-1	TRBV11-3
CASSQGLAGGNEQYF	TGTGCCAGCAGCCAAGGACTAGCGGGGGGAAACGAGCAGTACTTC	.	TRBD2	TRBJ2-7	TRBV3-1/TRBV3-2
CASSIDSTYEQYF	TGTGCCAGTAGTATCGACAGTACCTACGAGCAGTACTTC	few	.	TRBJ2-7	TRBV19
CASSTPAGPYSPLHF	TGTGCCAGCAGTACCCCCGCAGGCCCCTATTCACCCCTCCACTTT	.	.	TRBJ1-6	TRBV28
CAWSRLDEQFF	TGTGCCTGGAGTAGACTAGATGAGCAGTTCTTC	.	.	TRBJ2-1	TRBV30
CATSRDLAGGETQYF	TGTGCCACCAGCAGAGACCTAGCGGGGGGGGAGACCCAGTACTTC	once	TRBD2	TRBJ2-5	TRBV15
CASSPNSGLTNEKLFF	TGTGCCAGCTCACCGAATTCAGGGTTGACTAATGAAAAACTGTTTTTT	few	.	TRBJ1-4	TRBV18
CASSQGVYTDEQFF	TGTGCCAGTAGTCAAGGGGTCTATACGGATGAGCAGTTCTTC	once	.	TRBJ2-1	TRBV19
CASRSVNTEAFF	TGTGCCAGCAGGTCGGTGAACACTGAAGCTTTCTTT	.	.	TRBJ1-1	TRBV27
CASSIGKGPYGYTF	TGTGCCAGTAGTATCGGGAAGGGCCCCTATGGCTACACCTTC	.	.	TRBJ1-2	TRBV19
CASSWGREGLYEQYF	TGTGCCAGCAGCTGGGGCAGGGAAGGATTATACGAGCAGTACTTC	.	.	TRBJ2-7	TRBV5-6
CASSLMGTPLEGYTF	TGTGCCAGCAGCTTGATGGGGACACCCCTAGAAGGCTACACCTTC	.	.	TRBJ1-2	TRBV7-9
CASSLAASGGAGTDTQYF	TGCGCCAGCAGCTTGGCCGCTAGCGGGGGGGCCGGCACAGATACGCAGTATTTT	once	TRBD2	TRBJ2-3	TRBV5-1
CASSLFGNQPQHF	TGTGCCAGCAGCTTATTCGGCAATCAGCCCCAGCATTTT	.	.	TRBJ1-5	TRBV7-2
CASSSGGGSGNTIYF	TGTGCCAGCAGTTCGGGAGGGGGATCTGGAAACACCATATATTTT	.	.	TRBJ1-3	TRBV5-6
CASSLEGFTEAFF	TGCGCCAGCAGCTTGGAGGGGTTCACTGAAGCTTTCTTT	.	.	TRBJ1-1	TRBV5-1
CASSLAIGDEQFF	TGTGCCAGCAGCCTTGCCATCGGGGATGAGCAGTTCTTC	.	.	TRBJ2-1	TRBV9
CASKQGSSYNSPLHF	TGTGCCAGCAAACAGGGGAGCTCCTATAATTCACCCCTCCACTTT	.	TRBD1	TRBJ1-6	TRBV7-2
CASSLQGGLGTDTQYF	TGTGCCAGCAGCTTACAGGGGGGCCTCGGCACAGATACGCAGTATTTT	.	.	TRBJ2-3	TRBV7-3
CASSQYYEQYF	TGTGCCAGCAGCCAGTACTACGAGCAGTACTTC	.	.	TRBJ2-7	TRBV3-1/TRBV3-2
CATKEMASGIDTQYF	TGCGCCACCAAAGAGATGGCTAGCGGGATTGATACGCAGTATTTT	.	TRBD2	TRBJ2-3	TRBV10-2